Below are 22 T cell receptor beta chains sequenced from a single sample in a study of blood T cell repertoires in COVID-19. Sequenced by immunoSEQ multiplex PCR; TCRdb stores in-frame clones only, minus some. This sample has just over 80,000 clones; around 80% occur once, and the top ten carry less than 20%. The source material was peripheral blood. Receptors originate from a woman of 80 years or more with active or convalescent COVID-19.

This chain uses TRBV7-2 with TRBJ2-5; tentative D call: TRBD2 (5 bases). This CDR3 comprises 13 residues. The V end lost 4 bases, the J end lost 4 bases, and 10 bases lay between the germline ends. From germline, CDR1 is SGHTA and CDR2 FQGNSA. The DNA for the CDR3 is TGTGCCAGCAGCTATAAAGGAGGAGAGACCCAGTACTTC. Translating gives CASSYKGGETQYF.

This clone turned up a few times. The rearrangement links TRBV7-2 to TRBJ1-2; D is undetermined. Germline V lookup: CDR1 SGHTA, CDR2 FQGNSA. The ends were cut back, 5 bases at V and 3 bases at J, with 16 bases in the middle. The CDR3 loop spans 15 amino acids. DNA of the CDR3: TGTGCCAGCAGCCGCCGACAAGGAACCTACTATGGCTACACCTTC. It translates to CASSRRQGTYYGYTF.

A single count supports this clone. The chain links TRBV3-1 (or the pseudogene TRBV3-2) to TRBJ1-2; TRBD1 matches 7 bases. V was clipped by 4 bases and J by 6 bases; unmatched bases: 11. CDR3 length equals 15 residues. Germline V gene sequence: CDR1 LGHDT, CDR2 YNNKEL (reference sequence). CDR3 coding DNA: TGTGCCAGCAGCCCCGGACAGGCCACCCGTAATGGCTACACCTTC. This sequence encodes CASSPGQATRNGYTF.

The chain employs TRBV27 and TRBJ1-6; D gene ambiguous. The germline V gene encodes CDR1 MNHEY and CDR2 SMNVEV (reference sequence). The CDR3 runs 14 residues. Trimming stripped 3 bases from V and 7 bases from J, with 10 bases between. The chain's CDR3 is CASSLSGGNSPLHF. The CDR3 region has the DNA TGTGCCAGCAGTTTGTCAGGTGGCAATTCACCCCTCCACTTT.

V usage is TRBV30 and J usage is TRBJ2-3; 10 bases agree with TRBD1. Trimming removed 3 bases from V and 4 bases from J; junction bases left unmatched: 10. This CDR3 has 16 amino acids. Germline V gene data show CDR1 as GTSNPN and CDR2 as SVGIG (reference sequence). The CDR3 loop reads CAWRFGTGDRADTQYF. The CDR3 DNA follows: TGTGCCTGGAGATTCGGGACAGGGGACCGGGCAGATACGCAGTATTTT.

The rearrangement links TRBV5-6 to TRBJ1-2; no reliable D call. With 1 base removed from V and 0 bases from J, the gap between germline ends came to 16 bases. Germline V CDR1 and CDR2: SGHDT, YYEEEE. CDR3 length: 17 amino acids. The CDR3 DNA is TGTGCCAGCAGCTTGCCGGTTCCGGGAGGAACTAACTATGGCTACACCTTC. Its protein is CASSLPVPGGTNYGYTF. Looking up the rest from reference TRBV5-6 and TRBJ1-2 gives the full variable domain: DAGVTQSPTHLIKTRGQQVTLRCSPKSGHDTVSWYQQALGQGPQFIFQYYEEEERQRGNFPDRFSGHQFPNYSSELNVNALLLGDSALYLCASSLPVPGGTNYGYTFGSGTRLTVV.

The V gene is TRBV12-3 or TRBV12-4, the J gene TRBJ1-2, with D possibly TRBD1 on 5 matching bases. The CDR3 consists of 12 residues. Trimming pared 8 bases from V and 5 bases from J, leaving 12 bases between. The CDR3, as DNA: TGTGCCAGCGGTCGGGGGAGGTATGGCTACACCTTC. Protein sequence: CASGRGRYGYTF.

The gene calls are TRBV3-1 (or the pseudogene TRBV3-2) and TRBJ2-5; the match to TRBD2 covers 10 bases. Germline lookup yields CDR1 LGHDT and CDR2 YNNKEL (reference sequence). V lost 3 bases, J lost 5 bases, and 12 bases stayed unmatched. The CDR3 extends over 17 amino acids. CDR3 loop: CASSHTSGVEPGETQYF. The CDR3 region has the DNA TGTGCCAGCAGCCACACTAGCGGGGTTGAGCCAGGGGAGACCCAGTACTTC.

The CDR3 protein is CASSPWTENTEAFF. The CDR3 DNA sequence: TGCGCCAGCAGTCCGTGGACAGAAAACACTGAAGCTTTCTTT. The rearrangement links TRBV10-2 to TRBJ1-1, with D possibly matching TRBD1 (6 bases). V lost 5 bases and J 2 bases, leaving 12 bases between the germline ends. There are 14 residues in the CDR3. The germline gives CDR1 WSHSY, CDR2 SAAADI.

The sample holds one count of this clone. J is TRBJ1-2 and V is TRBV2, with 7 bases identical to TRBD1. The junction had 4 bases not matched to a gene; V was cut back by 5 bases and J by 4 bases. CDR1 is SNHLY and CDR2 is FYNNEI in the germline V gene. This CDR3 spans 13 amino acids. CDR3 region: CASSSGTVYGYTF. CDR3 nucleotides: TGTGCCAGCAGTTCCGGGACAGTCTATGGCTACACCTTC.

This clone was seen a single time. The chain combines TRBV6-5 with TRBJ1-1; the D is unclear. With 2 bases removed from V and 1 base from J, the gap between germline ends came to 11 bases. The CDR3 runs 15 residues. The germline V gene has CDR1 MNHEY and CDR2 SVGAGI. This CDR3 reads CASSYAAVGNTEAFF. The CDR3 DNA follows: TGTGCCAGCAGTTACGCAGCGGTCGGGAACACTGAAGCTTTCTTT.

V usage is TRBV27 and J usage is TRBJ1-5, with 7 bases aligning to TRBD1. The CDR3 totals 15 residues. J gave up 4 bases and V 5 bases, and 8 bases lay outside the gene matches. CDR1 and CDR2 from the germline V gene are MNHEY and SMNVEV (reference sequence). This chain's CDR3 is CASSLRRGRNQPQHF. The CDR3 DNA reads as TGTGCCAGCAGTCTAAGGAGGGGGCGTAATCAGCCCCAGCATTTT.

V is TRBV7-2 and J is TRBJ1-2, with 8 bases identical to TRBD1. Trimming took 4 bases from V and 6 from J; bases not matched to a gene: 7. The CDR3 length is 14 residues. Germline values: CDR1 SGHTA, CDR2 FQGNSA. The CDR3 is CASSSGTGRDGYTF. For the CDR3, the DNA is TGTGCCAGCAGCTCCGGGACAGGCAGGGATGGCTACACCTTC. The whole variable domain, remainder taken from reference TRBV7-2 and TRBJ1-2, is GAGVSQSPSNKVTEKGKDVELRCDPISGHTALYWYRQSLGQGLEFLIYFQGNSAPDKSGLPSDRFSAERTGGSVSTLTIQRTQQEDSAVYLCASSSGTGRDGYTFGSGTRLTVV.

The CDR3 DNA sequence: TGTGCCAGCAGGCAGGGGTCTGGCTACACCTTC. It is translated as CASRQGSGYTF. The rearrangement joins TRBV6-5 to TRBJ1-2, with D tentatively TRBD1 (6 bases). CDR1 and CDR2 from the germline V gene are MNHEY and SVGAGI. This CDR3 is built from 11 residues. Trimming took 6 bases from V and 7 from J, leaving 9 bases between them.

V usage is TRBV19 and J usage is TRBJ1-6, with D perhaps TRBD1 (5 bases). This CDR3 region has 15 residues. The V end was cut by 9 bases, the J end by 5 bases, with 17 bases between. The germline V gene has CDR1 LNHDA and CDR2 SQIVND (reference sequence). This CDR3 is CASHSGGGNNSPLHF. CDR3 coding DNA: TGTGCCAGCCACTCGGGGGGGGGTAATAATTCACCCCTCCACTTT.

The rearrangement joins TRBV28 to TRBJ2-5, with TRBD1 identical over 8 bases. J gave up 1 base and V 6 bases, and 10 bases lay outside the gene matches. Germline CDR1 is MDHEN and CDR2 is SYDVKM. The CDR3 runs 16 residues. The CDR3 spells CASRPGTGPFQETQYF. The CDR3, as DNA: TGTGCCAGCAGACCCGGGACAGGCCCTTTCCAAGAGACCCAGTACTTC.

The V gene is TRBV7-2, the J gene TRBJ2-3, with D tentatively TRBD2 (7 bases). Germline CDR1 and CDR2: SGHTA and FQGNSA. The CDR3 loop spans 18 amino acids. V was shortened by 5 bases and J by 0 bases, with 21 bases between the two germline ends. Written as DNA, the CDR3 is TGTGCCAGCAGCCGCACCTTACCGGGGGGCTCAAGCACAGATACGCAGTATTTT. This codes for CASSRTLPGGSSTDTQYF.

The chain combines TRBV7-9 with TRBJ1-4, with D perhaps TRBD1 (5 bases). This CDR3 comprises 14 residues. Germline-derived CDR1 and CDR2 are SEHNR and FQNEAQ (reference sequence). V was trimmed by 5 bases and J by 7 bases, leaving 14 bases between them. CDR3 sequence: CASSGHMEGEKLFF. Here the CDR3 DNA reads TGTGCCAGCAGCGGACACATGGAGGGTGAAAAACTGTTTTTT.

The chain carries TRBV30 and TRBJ2-7; TRBD1 is a possible D gene (5 bases). CDR1 GTSNPN and CDR2 SVGIG come from the germline V gene (reference sequence). This CDR3 has 13 amino acids. Trimming stripped 0 bases from V and 5 bases from J, with 11 bases between. CDR3 sequence (DNA): TGTGCCTGGAGTGTAGCAAGGGGCCACGAGCAGTACTTC. Amino acids: CAWSVARGHEQYF.

This rearrangement joins TRBV21-1 to TRBJ1-5; no DNA check was done on the table's D call, TRBD1. TRBV21-1 represents a pseudogene. The CDR3 totals 16 residues. The DNA for the CDR3 is TGTGCCAGCAGCAAAGAGAGAAGGACAGGCTATCAGCCCCAGCATTTT. It encodes CASSKERRTGYQPQHF.

The chain has TRBV12-3 or TRBV12-4 and TRBJ2-5; no firm D call. The ends were cut back, 6 bases at V and 0 bases at J, with 2 bases in the middle. The CDR3 is made up of 11 amino acids. The CDR3 DNA sequence: TGTGCCAGCAGCTACCAAGAGACCCAGTACTTC. It yields the protein CASSYQETQYF.

This sequence joins TRBV5-1 and TRBJ1-2; a possible D gene is TRBD1 (5 bases). The CDR3 extends over 14 amino acids. The germline V gene has CDR1 SGHRS and CDR2 YFSETQ. The germline V and J ends were trimmed by 5 bases and 4 bases, with 15 bases remaining between them. The CDR3 DNA sequence: TGCGCCAGCAGTCGGGGGGACCAGCCCTATGGCTACACCTTC. Translating it yields CASSRGDQPYGYTF.